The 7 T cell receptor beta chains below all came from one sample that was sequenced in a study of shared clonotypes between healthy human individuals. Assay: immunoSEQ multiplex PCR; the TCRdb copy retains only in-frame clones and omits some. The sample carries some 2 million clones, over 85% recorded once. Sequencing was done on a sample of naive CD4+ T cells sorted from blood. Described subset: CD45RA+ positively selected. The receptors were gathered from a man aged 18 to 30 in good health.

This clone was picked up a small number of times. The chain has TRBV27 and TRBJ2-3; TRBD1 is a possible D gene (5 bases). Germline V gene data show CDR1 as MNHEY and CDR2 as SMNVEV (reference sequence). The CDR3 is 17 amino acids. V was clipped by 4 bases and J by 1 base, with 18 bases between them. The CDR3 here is CASSSLSGNTGTDTQYF. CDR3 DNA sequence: TGTGCCAGCAGTTCCCTCTCAGGGAATACCGGCACAGATACGCAGTATTTT.

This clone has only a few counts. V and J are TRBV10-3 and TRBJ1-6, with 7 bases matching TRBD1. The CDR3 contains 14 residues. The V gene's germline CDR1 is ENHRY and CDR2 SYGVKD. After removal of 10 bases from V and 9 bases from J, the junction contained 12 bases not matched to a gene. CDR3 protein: CASDPQGESSPLHF. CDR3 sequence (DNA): TGTGCCAGCGATCCGCAGGGGGAGAGTTCACCCCTCCACTTT.

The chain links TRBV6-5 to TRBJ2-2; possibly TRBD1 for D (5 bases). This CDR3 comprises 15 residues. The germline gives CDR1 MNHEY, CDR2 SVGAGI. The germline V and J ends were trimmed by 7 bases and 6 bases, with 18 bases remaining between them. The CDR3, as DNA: TGTGCCAGCACCTTCCACAAAAAGGGGCCCGGGGAGCTGTTTTTT. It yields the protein CASTFHKKGPGELFF.

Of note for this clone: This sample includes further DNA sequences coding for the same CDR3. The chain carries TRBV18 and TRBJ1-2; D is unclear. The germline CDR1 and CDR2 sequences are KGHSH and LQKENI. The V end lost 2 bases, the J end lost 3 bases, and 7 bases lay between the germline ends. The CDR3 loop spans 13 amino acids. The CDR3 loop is CASSPGRDYGYTF. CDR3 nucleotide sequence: TGTGCCAGCTCACCAGGAAGAGACTATGGCTACACCTTC.

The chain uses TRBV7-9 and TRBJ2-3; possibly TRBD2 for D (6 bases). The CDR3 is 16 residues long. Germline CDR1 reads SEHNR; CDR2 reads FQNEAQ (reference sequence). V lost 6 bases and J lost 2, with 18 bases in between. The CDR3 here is CASRKETRNPTDTQYF. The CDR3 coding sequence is TGTGCCAGCAGAAAGGAGACTAGAAATCCCACAGATACGCAGTATTTT. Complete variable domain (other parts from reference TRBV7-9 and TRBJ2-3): DTGVSQNPRHKITKRGQNVTFRCDPISEHNRLYWYRQTLGQGPEFLTYFQNEAQLEKSRLLSDRFSAERPKGSFSTLEIQRTEQGDSAMYLCASRKETRNPTDTQYFGPGTRLTVL.

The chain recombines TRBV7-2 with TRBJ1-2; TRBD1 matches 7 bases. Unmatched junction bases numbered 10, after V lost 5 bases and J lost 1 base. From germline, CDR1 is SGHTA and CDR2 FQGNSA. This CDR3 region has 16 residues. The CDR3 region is CASSPLEGANNYGYTF. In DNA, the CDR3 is TGTGCCAGCAGCCCATTGGAGGGGGCGAATAACTATGGCTACACCTTC.

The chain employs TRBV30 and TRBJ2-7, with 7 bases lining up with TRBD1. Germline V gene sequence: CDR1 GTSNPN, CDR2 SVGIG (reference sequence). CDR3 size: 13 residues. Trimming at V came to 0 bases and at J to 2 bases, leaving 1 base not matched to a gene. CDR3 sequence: CAWSVTGAYEQYF. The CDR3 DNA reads TGTGCCTGGAGTGTAACAGGGGCCTACGAGCAGTACTTC.